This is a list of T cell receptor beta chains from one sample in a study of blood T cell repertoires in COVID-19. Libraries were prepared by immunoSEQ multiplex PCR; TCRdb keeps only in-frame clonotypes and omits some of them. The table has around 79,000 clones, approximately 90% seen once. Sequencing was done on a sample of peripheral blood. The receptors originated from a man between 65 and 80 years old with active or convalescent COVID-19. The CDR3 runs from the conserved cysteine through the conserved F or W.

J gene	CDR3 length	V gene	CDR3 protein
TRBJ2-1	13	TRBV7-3	CASSSTGQGEQFF
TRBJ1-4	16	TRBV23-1	CASSQIDSTLNEKLFF
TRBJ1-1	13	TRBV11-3	CASSPNVETEAFF
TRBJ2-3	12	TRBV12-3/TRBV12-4	CASGGVTDTQYF
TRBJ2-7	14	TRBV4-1	CASSPTTGVYEQYF
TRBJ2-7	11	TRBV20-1	CRAGRRYEQYF
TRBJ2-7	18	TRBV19	CASSIVPFDTIVVYEQYF
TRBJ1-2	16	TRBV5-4	CASSPGGTQGAGSYTF
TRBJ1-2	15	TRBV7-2	CASSPRTAANYGYTF
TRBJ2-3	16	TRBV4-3	CASSQGGGRGGDTQYF
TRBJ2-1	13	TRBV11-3	CASSLAGYNEQFF
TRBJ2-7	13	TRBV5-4	CASSLDPYYEQYF
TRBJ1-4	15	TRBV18	CASSPDQNAGEKLFF
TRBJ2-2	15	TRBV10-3	CAISPAGESTGELFF
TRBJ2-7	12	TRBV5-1	CASSLEGDEQYF
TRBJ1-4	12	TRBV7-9	CASSNSVEKLFF